This TCR beta chain was observed in a study of blood T cell repertoires in COVID-19. Under the authors' procedure: The assay estimated nucleated cells by amplifying reference gene primers. Only in-frame clones appear in the TCRdb table, and some are missing; sequencing was by immunoSEQ multiplex PCR. That table gives V, J and clone size, and the DNA gave D and trimming. The profile covers about 200,000 clones, with approximately 82% appearing a single time and 5.2% taken by the ten largest. Trimming shortened V by 3 bases and J by 4 bases, and 11 bases separated the two germline ends. CDR3 size: 14 residues. CDR1 ENHRY and CDR2 SYGVKD come from the germline V gene. In this sample, this clone turned up a few times.

This receptor was identified in a woman between 55 and 75 years old with acute COVID-19. Material for sequencing was PBMCs or T cells enriched from blood (not recorded which). The chain is built from TRBV10-3 and TRBJ2-3; a possible D gene is TRBD2 (6 bases). The CDR3: CAISDGASADTQYF. The CDR3 nucleotides read TGTGCCATCAGTGACGGCGCTAGCGCAGATACGCAGTATTTT.